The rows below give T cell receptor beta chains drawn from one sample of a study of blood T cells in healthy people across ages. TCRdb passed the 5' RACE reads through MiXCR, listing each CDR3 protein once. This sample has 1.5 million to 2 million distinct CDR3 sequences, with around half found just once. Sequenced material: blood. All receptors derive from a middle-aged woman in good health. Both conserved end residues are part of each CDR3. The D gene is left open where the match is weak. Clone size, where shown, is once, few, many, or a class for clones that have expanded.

DNA: TGTGCCAGCAGTCCCCGGAGGGCAGGGAGGATAGCCAAAAACATTCAGTACTTC
CDR3: CASSPRRAGRIAKNIQYF
V: TRBV27
D: NA
size: NA
J: TRBJ2-4

DNA: TGCGCCGGCAGCCAATCCCCAACCTCCGGGACCCTACTAGTGGGTGAGCAGTTCTTC
CDR3: CAGSQSPTSGTLLVGEQFF
V: TRBV4-3
D: NA
size: NA
J: TRBJ2-1

DNA: TGTGCCAGCAGCCAGTGGGACAGTACCTACAATGAGCAGTTCTTC
CDR3: CASSQWDSTYNEQFF
V: TRBV14
D: TRBD1
size: NA
J: TRBJ2-1

DNA: TGCGCCAGCAGCGATAACTACTATGGCTACACCTTC
CDR3: CASSDNYYGYTF
V: TRBV5-1
D: NA
size: NA
J: TRBJ1-2

DNA: TGTGCCTGCAGTGAACGCGTAGATACGCAGTATTTT
CDR3: CACSERVDTQYF
V: TRBV4-2
D: NA
size: NA
J: TRBJ2-3

DNA: TGTGCCAGCAGTTACTCGATCGGCAGCAGTCTACAGTACTTC
CDR3: CASSYSIGSSLQYF
V: TRBV6-2/TRBV6-3
D: NA
size: NA
J: TRBJ2-7

DNA: TGTGCCAGCAGCTTAATGGCGGGGGGAAGCGAGCAGTACTTC
CDR3: CASSLMAGGSEQYF
V: TRBV7-9
D: TRBD2
size: NA
J: TRBJ2-7

DNA: TGTGCCAGCATCGAGGGGCTCTACAGTGAGCAGTTCTTC
CDR3: CASIEGLYSEQFF
V: TRBV7-2
D: NA
size: NA
J: TRBJ2-1

DNA: TGTGCCAGCAGTTACTCGCCAGGCACAAACTATGGCTACACCTTC
CDR3: CASSYSPGTNYGYTF
V: TRBV6-6
D: NA
size: NA
J: TRBJ1-2

DNA: TGTGCCAGCAGCTTAGGACTTGGGACAGCATACAATGAGCAGTTCTTC
CDR3: CASSLGLGTAYNEQFF
V: TRBV7-8
D: TRBD1
size: NA
J: TRBJ2-1

DNA: TGCAGTGCTACCACCGGGCGGGGGGCCTTAACTAGCACAGATACGCAGTATTTT
CDR3: CSATTGRGALTSTDTQYF
V: TRBV20-1
D: TRBD2
size: NA
J: TRBJ2-3

DNA: TGCAGCTCGACAGGGGGAGAGACCCAGTACTTC
CDR3: CSSTGGETQYF
V: TRBV29-1
D: TRBD1
size: few
J: TRBJ2-5

DNA: TGTGCCAGCAGCCAAAGGCGGCGTTTTAGGGATTCCGAGCAGTACTTC
CDR3: CASSQRRRFRDSEQYF
V: TRBV4-2
D: NA
size: NA
J: TRBJ2-7

DNA: TGTGCCAGCAGTTTAGTGGATCGGTTTAAAGCGGGAGTCGCAGGGTACGAGCAGTACTTC
CDR3: CASSLVDRFKAGVAGYEQYF
V: TRBV12-3/TRBV12-4
D: TRBD2
size: NA
J: TRBJ2-7

DNA: TGTGCCAGCAGAACTCCGGCGGTTTCTGGGACCAACGTCCTGACTTTC
CDR3: CASRTPAVSGTNVLTF
V: TRBV28
D: NA
size: NA
J: TRBJ2-6

DNA: TGCGCCAGCACTCGCATACAGGCTCCCGGCCGCAATGAGCAGTTCTTC
CDR3: CASTRIQAPGRNEQFF
V: TRBV5-1
D: NA
size: NA
J: TRBJ2-1

DNA: TGCAGTGCTCGCGGACCGACAGGGATGGACATTCAGTACTTC
CDR3: CSARGPTGMDIQYF
V: TRBV20-1
D: TRBD1
size: few
J: TRBJ2-4

DNA: TGCAGTGCCCCCCGGGGCGCTAATGAAAAACTGTTTTTT
CDR3: CSAPRGANEKLFF
V: TRBV20-1
D: NA
size: NA
J: TRBJ1-4

DNA: TGTGCCAGCAGCTTGGACAGGGTGGCCCAAGAGACCCAGTACTTC
CDR3: CASSLDRVAQETQYF
V: TRBV7-9
D: TRBD1
size: few
J: TRBJ2-5

DNA: TGCGCCAGCAGCGGCACGCATAACTATGGCTACACCTTC
CDR3: CASSGTHNYGYTF
V: TRBV10-2
D: NA
size: NA
J: TRBJ1-2

DNA: TGCGCCAGCAGCCCCCTCGGACAGAGAAATGAAAAACTGTTTTTT
CDR3: CASSPLGQRNEKLFF
V: TRBV5-1
D: NA
size: NA
J: TRBJ1-4

DNA: TGTGCCAGCAGTCAGGGTAGTTATGTGGATACGCAGTATTTT
CDR3: CASSQGSYVDTQYF
V: TRBV28
D: NA
size: few
J: TRBJ2-3

DNA: TGTGCCAGCAGCATTTACAGGGGGATGTCCTACGAGCAGTACTTC
CDR3: CASSIYRGMSYEQYF
V: TRBV7-9
D: TRBD1
size: NA
J: TRBJ2-7

DNA: TGCGCCAGCAGCCCCGCAGGGGCTCACTCTGGGGCCAACGTCCTGACTTTC
CDR3: CASSPAGAHSGANVLTF
V: TRBV4-3
D: NA
size: NA
J: TRBJ2-6

DNA: TGTGCCAGCAGCTTAGCCGCGGAAAGCTATGGCTACACCTTC
CDR3: CASSLAAESYGYTF
V: TRBV11-2
D: NA
size: NA
J: TRBJ1-2

DNA: TGCAGTGCTAGCGACAGGGGACGAGAAAAACTGTTTTTT
CDR3: CSASDRGREKLFF
V: TRBV20-1
D: TRBD1
size: few
J: TRBJ1-4